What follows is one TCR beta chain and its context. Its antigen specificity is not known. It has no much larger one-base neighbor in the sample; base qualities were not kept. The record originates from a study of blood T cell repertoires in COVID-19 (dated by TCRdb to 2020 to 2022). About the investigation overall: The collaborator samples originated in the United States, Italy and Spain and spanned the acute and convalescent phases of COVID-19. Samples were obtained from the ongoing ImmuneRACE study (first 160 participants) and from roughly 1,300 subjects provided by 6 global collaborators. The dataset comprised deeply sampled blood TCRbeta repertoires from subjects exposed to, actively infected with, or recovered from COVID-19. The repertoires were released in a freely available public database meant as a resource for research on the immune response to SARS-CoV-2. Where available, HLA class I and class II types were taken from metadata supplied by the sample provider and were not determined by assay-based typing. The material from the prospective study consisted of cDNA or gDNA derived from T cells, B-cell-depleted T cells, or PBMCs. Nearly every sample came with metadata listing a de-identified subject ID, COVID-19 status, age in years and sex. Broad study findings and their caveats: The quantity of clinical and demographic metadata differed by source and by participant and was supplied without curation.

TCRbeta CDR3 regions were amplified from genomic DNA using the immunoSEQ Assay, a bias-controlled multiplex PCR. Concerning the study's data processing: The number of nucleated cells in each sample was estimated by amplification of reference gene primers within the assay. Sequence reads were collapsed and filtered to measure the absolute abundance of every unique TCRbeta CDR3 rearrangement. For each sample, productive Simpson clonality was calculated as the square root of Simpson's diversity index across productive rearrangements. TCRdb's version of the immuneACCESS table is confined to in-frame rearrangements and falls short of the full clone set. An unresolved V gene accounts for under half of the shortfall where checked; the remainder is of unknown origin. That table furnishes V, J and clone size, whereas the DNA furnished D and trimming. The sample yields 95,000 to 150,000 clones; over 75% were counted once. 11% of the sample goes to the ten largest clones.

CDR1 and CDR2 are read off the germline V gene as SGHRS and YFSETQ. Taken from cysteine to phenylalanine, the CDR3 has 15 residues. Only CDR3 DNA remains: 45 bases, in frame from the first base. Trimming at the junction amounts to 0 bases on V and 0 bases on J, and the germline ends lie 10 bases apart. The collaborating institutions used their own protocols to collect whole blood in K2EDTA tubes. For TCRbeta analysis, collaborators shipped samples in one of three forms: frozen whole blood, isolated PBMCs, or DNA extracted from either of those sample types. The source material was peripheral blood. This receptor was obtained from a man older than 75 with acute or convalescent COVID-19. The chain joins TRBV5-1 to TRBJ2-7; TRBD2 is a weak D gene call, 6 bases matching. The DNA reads TGCGCCAGCAGCTTGGCCGCGGGGCCCTCCTACGAGCAGTACTTC. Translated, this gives CASSLAAGPSYEQYF.